The present entry profiles one TCR beta chain with its context. Its antigen target is currently unknown. Base qualities are missing; no much larger clone stands one base away. The library was obtained by PCR. DNA from cultured CD4+ T cells underwent TCR sequencing with the Oncomine TCR Beta short-read assay at the Johns Hopkins FTIC core. Genomic DNA was extracted from the cultured CD4+ T cells with the QIAamp micro DNA kit. The Oncomine TCR Beta libraries from cultured CD4+ T cells were pooled using unique dual indexes and then sequenced on an Illumina iSeq 100. On the authors' methods: Non-productive sequences were removed, and CDR3s that did not start with C, did not end with F or W, or were shorter than 7 amino acids were discarded. The MANAFEST web application identified antigen-specific clonotypes by comparing peptide-stimulated wells against reference wells and other culture wells. An FDR below 0.05, an odds ratio above 5, and a productive frequency above 0.1% in at least two of three replicate wells were required for clones to be considered positive. A clonotype was classed as cross-reactive if the clonotype showed significant expansion both in SARS-CoV-2 spike wells and in at least one common cold coronavirus spike condition. Levenshtein distances (stringdist) and unrooted phylogenetic trees (ape) in R version 3.6.1 were used to assess CDR3 homology. TCRdb reprocessing: public reads trimmed at Q25 with fastp, clones called with MiXCR, in-frame beta chains kept. Each entry merges the rows of one CDR3 protein and shows their most common DNA and genes. The V and J calls were not made by the authors but by TCRdb's processing. Present in this sample are some 21,000 distinct CDR3 sequences, almost 50% of which were seen just once. About 9.4% of the sample is in the top ten clones.

Counted from cysteine to phenylalanine, this CDR3 has 11 amino acids. The sequence is cut down to CDR3 DNA, 33 bases in frame from base 1. For CDR1 and CDR2, the germline V gene lists MNHEY and SVGEGT. Deletion took 2 bases off V and 10 bases off J, with a span of 6 bases between the germline ends. The sample's treatment or condition label, in plain terms: roughly 10-day PBMC culture with coronavirus spike peptide pools or control peptides (ViraFEST assay). The study used the ViraFEST assay, which expanded antigen-specific T cells with peptide pools and then identified expanded clonotypes by TCR sequencing. The convalescent patients' positive SARS-CoV-2 PCR tests were from March to December 2020, which was before the Alpha, Beta and Delta variants emerged in the United States. PBMCs were cultured at about 2 million per well in IMDM supplemented with approximately 5.4% human AB serum and 9 to 10 IU/ml IL-2, with approximately 10 ug/ml peptide pools added. Half of the culture medium was replaced with fresh IL-2-containing medium on days 3 and 7. CD4+ T cells were isolated after approximately ten days of culture through negative selection using the EasySep CD4+ T cell isolation kit. Ficoll-Paque Plus gradient centrifugation was used to isolate PBMCs from whole blood, and the isolated PBMCs were then either used fresh or cryopreserved at -140C. Triplicate wells were generally used for each culture condition.

This sample stems from a study of vaccination and CD4 T cells after COVID-19 (dated by TCRdb to 2021 to 2024). Describing the broader study: Every convalescent patient had a positive nasal swab PCR test for SARS-CoV-2, with mild disease in under ten patients and severe disease in one. In the convalescent cohort there were six males and four females, among whom were two Hispanic individuals, seven Caucasians, two Asians and one multiracial person. Two doses of either the Pfizer-BioNTech BNT162b2 vaccine (n=8) or the Moderna mRNA-1273 vaccine (n=2) were administered to participants. Post-COVID blood samples from convalescent patients were collected a median of 101 days after diagnosis, with a range of roughly 30 to 161 days. The time from the second vaccine dose to post-vaccine blood sampling had a median of roughly 70 days and ranged from about 14 to 250 days. The cultures were stimulated with overlapping spike peptide pools from SARS-CoV-2 and from the common cold coronaviruses HCoV-NL63, HCoV-OC43 and HCoV-229E. In control cultures, a CEFX viral epitope pool was used as positive control, an HIV-1 Nef peptide pool was used as negative control, or no peptide was added. In roughly 10 COVID-19 convalescent patients and several infection-naive healthy vaccine recipients, the spike-specific CD4+ TCR repertoire before mRNA vaccination was compared with the repertoire after mRNA vaccination. Study-wide conclusions, independent of this receptor: In convalescent patients, nearly all vaccine-specific clones (304 of 307) were found to be mono-reactive for SARS-CoV-2 spike rather than cross-reactive with common cold coronaviruses. An increase in the median number of SARS-CoV-2-reactive clonotypes from approximately 21 after infection to 35 to 40 after vaccination was observed, but the change was not found to be significant. The study included relatively few convalescent patients and did not analyze early timepoints after natural infection. In convalescent patients, a median approximately 86% of post-vaccine SARS-CoV-2-reactive clones were detected only after vaccination, and vaccine-specific priming was suggested by this finding.

The sample comprised CD4+ T cells from blood, cultured in vitro. The TCR originated in a human donor who had recovered from COVID-19. This sequence uses TRBV6-2 or TRBV6-3 and TRBJ2-1; confidence is insufficient to name the D gene. The nucleotide sequence reads as follows: TGTGCCAGCAGTTACGGGCGGGAGCAGTTCTTC. The resulting protein is CASSYGREQFF.